This paragraph covers one TCR beta chain sequence. No antigen is known for it. These data come from a study of early stage breast cancer tumors. Study-wide context: Average read coverage per sample was around 10-fold. Whole-study findings and limits: In 14 of 16 patients, blood comparison separated tumor from normal breast. Compared with adjacent normal breast tissue, tumors showed about 2.3-fold greater T cell density and higher clonality.

Only in-frame clones appear in the TCRdb table, and some are missing; sequencing was by immunoSEQ multiplex PCR. The table lists roughly 53,000 clones, approximately 90% of them singletons. V was trimmed by 3 bases and J by 1 base, leaving 18 bases between them. CDR3 length: 17 amino acids. Germline V gene lookup returns CDR1 SGHVS and CDR2 FQNEAQ. The sequenced material came from blood. The chain employs TRBV7-8 and TRBJ2-5; D uncertain. The sequence came from a person between 65 and 79 years old with breast cancer. The CDR3 sequence: CASSFPASAPGQETQYF. CDR3 DNA sequence: TGTGCCAGCAGCTTCCCTGCTTCAGCCCCGGGCCAAGAGACCCAGTACTTC. Full variable domain (remainder filled in from reference TRBV7-8 and TRBJ2-5): GAGVSQSPRYKVAKRGQDVALRCDPISGHVSLFWYQQALGQGPEFLTYFQNEAQLDKSGLPSDRFFAERPEGSVSTLKIQRTQQEDSAVYLCASSFPASAPGQETQYFGPGTRLLVL.